A selection of T cell receptor beta chains follows, all from one sample in a study of siplizumab effects on memory and regulatory T cells. Some clones are missing from TCRdb's copy, which holds only in-frame ones; the method was immunoSEQ multiplex PCR. The sample records over 60,000 clones, about 90% being singletons. Sequenced material: CD8+ T cells sorted from blood. The source of these receptors is a human donor in good health. Each CDR3 is given with its conserved first and last residue. D genes are given only for firm matches. For some rows the clone size is stated as once, few or many, or as a class when expanded; others skip it.

V gene	clone size	CDR3 length	D gene	J gene	CDR3 protein	CDR3 DNA
TRBV4-1	NA	16	TRBD2	TRBJ2-1	CASSLVPGTSSNEQFF	TGCGCCAGCAGCCTAGTTCCCGGGACTAGCAGCAATGAGCAGTTCTTC
TRBV7-3	NA	17	NA	TRBJ2-1	CASTPFGRDHQPNEQFF	TGTGCCAGCACCCCTTTTGGTCGGGATCACCAGCCCAATGAGCAGTTCTTC
TRBV11-3	NA	15	TRBD2	TRBJ2-1	CASSFLSGDYNEQFF	TGTGCCAGCAGCTTCCTTAGCGGGGACTACAATGAGCAGTTCTTC
TRBV7-9	NA	17	TRBD2	TRBJ2-3	CASSALVSSGGANTQYF	TGTGCCAGCAGCGCACTTGTATCTAGCGGGGGGGCAAATACGCAGTATTTT
TRBV9	NA	13	NA	TRBJ1-1	CASSAGVGTEAFF	TGTGCCAGCAGCGCAGGGGTAGGAACTGAAGCTTTCTTT
TRBV7-6	few	16	NA	TRBJ2-7	CASSSGARGSSYEQYF	TGTGCCAGCAGCTCGGGAGCCAGGGGATCCTCCTACGAGCAGTACTTC
TRBV5-1	NA	14	NA	TRBJ2-2	CASSSSAPTGELFF	TGCGCCAGCAGCTCCTCGGCTCCCACCGGGGAGCTGTTTTTT
TRBV5-6	NA	13	TRBD1	TRBJ1-2	CASSSGQGDGYTF	TGTGCCAGCAGCTCAGGACAGGGAGATGGCTACACCTTC
TRBV2	NA	16	NA	TRBJ2-2	CASTSPRAGNTGELFF	TGTGCCAGCACCTCCCCTCGGGCAGGGAACACCGGGGAGCTGTTTTTT
TRBV19	NA	14	TRBD1	TRBJ2-7	CASSIQQGQSEQYF	TGTGCCAGTAGTATACAACAGGGACAGTCTGAGCAGTACTTC
TRBV4-1	NA	15	NA	TRBJ2-6	CASSQDEDGANVLTF	TGCGCCAGCAGCCAAGATGAGGATGGGGCCAACGTCCTGACTTTC
TRBV7-3	NA	15	NA	TRBJ2-5	CASSLTAGGQETQYF	TGTGCCAGCAGCTTAACCGCAGGCGGACAAGAGACCCAGTACTTC
TRBV14	NA	14	NA	TRBJ2-7	CASSLRGDFYEQYF	TGTGCCAGCAGCCTTAGGGGGGACTTCTACGAGCAGTACTTC
TRBV7-9	NA	15	TRBD1	TRBJ1-2	CASSLGPGTAYGYTF	TGTGCCAGCAGCTTAGGGCCCGGGACAGCTTATGGCTACACCTTC
TRBV29-1	once	14	NA	TRBJ2-1	CSVEEYGGNNEQFF	TGCAGCGTTGAAGAGTATGGGGGGAACAATGAGCAGTTCTTC
TRBV9	NA	16	TRBD2	TRBJ2-3	CASSTGTSDSTDTQYF	TGTGCCAGCAGCACAGGGACTAGCGATAGCACAGATACGCAGTATTTT
TRBV10-3	NA	11	NA	TRBJ1-1	CAIWSNTEAFF	TGTGCCATCTGGTCGAACACTGAAGCTTTCTTT
TRBV7-9	NA	15	TRBD1	TRBJ1-3	CASSTLQGLGDTIYF	TGTGCCAGCAGCACTCTACAGGGGCTCGGGGACACCATATATTTT
TRBV28	NA	17	TRBD2	TRBJ2-7	CASSYGLAGGPYDEQYF	TGTGCCAGCAGCTACGGACTAGCGGGAGGGCCATACGACGAGCAGTACTTC
TRBV11-2	NA	15	TRBD1	TRBJ1-2	CASSTGQGGSGGYTF	TGTGCCAGCAGCACTGGACAGGGGGGATCTGGAGGCTACACCTTC
TRBV7-9	NA	16	TRBD1	TRBJ1-2	CASSLLQGALSYGYTF	TGTGCCAGCAGCTTACTCCAGGGGGCGCTGTCGTATGGCTACACCTTC
TRBV2	NA	15	NA	TRBJ2-7	CASSEGPFLTVEQYF	TGTGCCAGCAGTGAGGGACCCTTCCTTACGGTCGAGCAGTACTTC
TRBV15	NA	16	TRBD1	TRBJ2-2	CATSSSVGQVSGELFF	TGTGCCACCAGCAGCTCCGTAGGACAGGTCTCCGGGGAGCTGTTTTTT
TRBV7-9	NA	14	NA	TRBJ1-2	CASSQPWENYGYTF	TGTGCCAGCAGCCAGCCGTGGGAAAACTATGGCTACACCTTC
TRBV9	NA	18	TRBD1	TRBJ1-4	CASSLTTGNEATNEKLFF	TGTGCCAGCAGCCTCACGACAGGGAACGAGGCAACTAATGAAAAACTGTTTTTT
TRBV9	NA	13	NA	TRBJ1-2	CASGHAINYGYTF	TGTGCCAGCGGGCACGCAATTAACTATGGCTACACCTTC
TRBV7-9	NA	16	TRBD2	TRBJ2-1	CASSVLAGERYNEQFF	TGTGCCAGCAGTGTGCTAGCGGGAGAGCGCTACAATGAGCAGTTCTTC
TRBV7-9	NA	16	NA	TRBJ1-2	CASSEGTSRSGYGYTF	TGTGCCAGCAGTGAGGGTACATCTCGGTCCGGCTATGGCTACACCTTC
TRBV6-5	NA	14	NA	TRBJ1-1	CASSYSGFPPEAFF	TGTGCCAGCAGTTACTCCGGCTTTCCGCCTGAAGCTTTCTTT
TRBV2	NA	19	TRBD1	TRBJ2-7	CASRDPRDRSVDSSYEQYF	TGTGCCAGCAGAGATCCCCGGGACAGATCTGTAGACAGCTCCTACGAGCAGTACTTC
TRBV7-9	once	13	NA	TRBJ1-4	CASDQWANEKLFF	TGTGCCAGCGACCAATGGGCTAATGAAAAACTGTTTTTT
TRBV20-1	NA	11	NA	TRBJ1-1	CSASLQAEAFF	TGCAGTGCTAGTTTGCAGGCTGAAGCTTTCTTT